Listed below are T cell receptor beta chains from one sample, sequenced in a study of cytomegalovirus exposure and HLA in healthy donors. Produced via immunoSEQ multiplex PCR; TCRdb's table is partial and in-frame only. The table shows 150,000 or so clones, with 84% occurring only once. The sequencing input was PBMCs. The receptors originated from a man aged 25-45 years in good health and CMV-seropositive. CDR3s include the opening cysteine and the closing phenylalanine or tryptophan. The D gene is left open where the match is weak. For some rows the clone size is stated as once, few or many, or as a class when expanded; others skip it.

CDR3nt: TGTGCCAGCAGCAAGACGGGGGAGAACACCGGGGAGCTGTTTTTT; CDR3aa: CASSKTGENTGELFF; d_gene: .; v_gene: TRBV21-1; j_gene: TRBJ2-2; abundance: .
CDR3nt: TGCGCCAGCACGGGCGGGGAGGTGACAGATACGCAGTATTTT; CDR3aa: CASTGGEVTDTQYF; d_gene: .; v_gene: TRBV5-1; j_gene: TRBJ2-3; abundance: .
CDR3nt: TGTGCCAGCAGTTTAAACAGGGAAGCTTTCTTT; CDR3aa: CASSLNREAFF; d_gene: .; v_gene: TRBV28; j_gene: TRBJ1-1; abundance: .
CDR3nt: TGTGCCAGCAGGAAGGGACTAGCGGGAGCCAATGAGCAGTTCTTC; CDR3aa: CASRKGLAGANEQFF; d_gene: TRBD2; v_gene: TRBV11-2; j_gene: TRBJ2-1; abundance: .
CDR3nt: TGTGCCATCAGCGAGACAGAGAACTATGGCTACACCTTC; CDR3aa: CAISETENYGYTF; d_gene: .; v_gene: TRBV10-3; j_gene: TRBJ1-2; abundance: few
CDR3nt: TGTGCCAGCAGCTTAGCGGGACTAGCGGGAGTATTCTTC; CDR3aa: CASSLAGLAGVFF; d_gene: TRBD2; v_gene: TRBV11-1; j_gene: TRBJ2-1; abundance: .
CDR3nt: TGTGCCAGCACCTTAACAGGGGGCGCGGAAGAAAAACTGTTTTTT; CDR3aa: CASTLTGGAEEKLFF; d_gene: TRBD1; v_gene: TRBV28; j_gene: TRBJ1-4; abundance: .
CDR3nt: TGCGCCAGCAGCTCGGGACAGGGTGGTGAAAAACTGTTTTTT; CDR3aa: CASSSGQGGEKLFF; d_gene: TRBD1; v_gene: TRBV5-1; j_gene: TRBJ1-4; abundance: .
CDR3nt: TGTGCCTGGGGCCGGGACACCCCTAACTATGGCTACACCTTC; CDR3aa: CAWGRDTPNYGYTF; d_gene: .; v_gene: TRBV30; j_gene: TRBJ1-2; abundance: few
CDR3nt: TGTGCCAGCAGGGTGACTCGAGCCAAAAACATTCAGTACTTC; CDR3aa: CASRVTRAKNIQYF; d_gene: .; v_gene: TRBV6-9; j_gene: TRBJ2-4; abundance: .
CDR3nt: TGTGCCACCGCCCCGGGACAGGGCCTTTCTCATTCACCCCTCCACTTT; CDR3aa: CATAPGQGLSHSPLHF; d_gene: TRBD1; v_gene: TRBV15; j_gene: TRBJ1-6; abundance: .
CDR3nt: TGTGCCAGCAGCGCCAGATTCTACGAGCAGTACTTC; CDR3aa: CASSARFYEQYF; d_gene: .; v_gene: TRBV7-9; j_gene: TRBJ2-7; abundance: .
CDR3nt: TGTGCCAGCAGCCAGGGAGGCCTACCCACCGACGAGCAGTACTTC; CDR3aa: CASSQGGLPTDEQYF; d_gene: .; v_gene: TRBV13; j_gene: TRBJ2-7; abundance: .
CDR3nt: TGTGCCAGCAGCCGCGGGACAGGGATCGAGACCCAGTACTTC; CDR3aa: CASSRGTGIETQYF; d_gene: TRBD1; v_gene: TRBV7-8; j_gene: TRBJ2-5; abundance: .
CDR3nt: TGTGCCAGCAGTACAGCGGGGGGGGTCTACAATGAGCAGTTCTTC; CDR3aa: CASSTAGGVYNEQFF; d_gene: TRBD2; v_gene: TRBV6-6; j_gene: TRBJ2-1; abundance: .
CDR3nt: TGTGCCAGCAGCTTGGGAGGGAAAGCTGGAAACACCATATATTTT; CDR3aa: CASSLGGKAGNTIYF; d_gene: .; v_gene: TRBV5-6; j_gene: TRBJ1-3; abundance: .
CDR3nt: TGTGCCTGGAGTGTCAGCTCTGGAAACACCATATATTTT; CDR3aa: CAWSVSSGNTIYF; d_gene: .; v_gene: TRBV30; j_gene: TRBJ1-3; abundance: once
CDR3nt: TGTGCCACCAGCAGTTTCCCAAAAGCTAGCAGCCAAGAGACCCAGTACTTC; CDR3aa: CATSSFPKASSQETQYF; d_gene: .; v_gene: TRBV15; j_gene: TRBJ2-5; abundance: few
CDR3nt: TGCGCCAGCAGCTACCCCAGGGCCGATAGCTCCTACGAGCAGTACTTC; CDR3aa: CASSYPRADSSYEQYF; d_gene: .; v_gene: TRBV5-1; j_gene: TRBJ2-7; abundance: .
CDR3nt: TGTGCCAGCAGTTCAAGCCGGGGGGAATCCTACGAGCAGTACTTC; CDR3aa: CASSSSRGESYEQYF; d_gene: TRBD2; v_gene: TRBV6-1; j_gene: TRBJ2-7; abundance: many
CDR3nt: TGTGCCAGCAGACCCACCGGGGGGGCCCAACAGCCCCAGCATTTT; CDR3aa: CASRPTGGAQQPQHF; d_gene: .; v_gene: TRBV6-5; j_gene: TRBJ1-5; abundance: .
CDR3nt: TGTGCCAGCAACCCGGGACATTCCTACGAGCAGTACTTC; CDR3aa: CASNPGHSYEQYF; d_gene: .; v_gene: TRBV5-6; j_gene: TRBJ2-7; abundance: .
CDR3nt: TGTGCCATCAGTGTAGGAACGGGGGGGCCGAATGAGCAGTTCTTC; CDR3aa: CAISVGTGGPNEQFF; d_gene: TRBD2; v_gene: TRBV10-3; j_gene: TRBJ2-1; abundance: .
CDR3nt: TGCGCCAGCAGCTTGGGCCGGGACCTAGCGTTAGCTGGGGCCAACGTCCTGACTTTC; CDR3aa: CASSLGRDLALAGANVLTF; d_gene: .; v_gene: TRBV5-1; j_gene: TRBJ2-6; abundance: .